This is a list of T cell receptor beta chains from one sample in a study of OX40 agonist ivuxolimab in advanced cancers. The repertoire was sequenced with immunoSEQ multiplex PCR; TCRdb's copy has only in-frame clones and lacks some. Of 65,000 to 70,000 clones in the sample, over 75% were seen once. Sequencing used CD4+ or CD8+ T cells sorted from blood, obtained in a trial of the OX40 agonist ivuxolimab. The receptors come from an adult with an advanced solid tumor such as melanoma, head and neck, liver or kidney cancer. The CDR3 runs from the conserved cysteine through the conserved F or W. Each record gives: D gene, clone size, J gene, V gene, CDR3 DNA, CDR3 protein. The D gene is left open where the match is weak. Some rows have no size entry. The others give once, few or many, or a class for an expanded clone.

d_gene: TRBD2; abundance: .; j_gene: TRBJ2-5; v_gene: TRBV28; CDR3nt: TGTGCCAGCAGAGTGACTAGCGGGAGTTACGAGACCCAGTACTTC; CDR3aa: CASRVTSGSYETQYF
d_gene: .; abundance: once; j_gene: TRBJ2-7; v_gene: TRBV6-1; CDR3nt: TGTGCCAGCAGTGAAGCAGCGGGTCCCTACGAGCAGTACTTC; CDR3aa: CASSEAAGPYEQYF
d_gene: .; abundance: .; j_gene: TRBJ2-1; v_gene: TRBV9; CDR3nt: TGTGCCAGCAGCCCGGGAGTGTGGGCCTCGGATGAGCAGTTCTTC; CDR3aa: CASSPGVWASDEQFF
d_gene: TRBD1; abundance: .; j_gene: TRBJ2-4; v_gene: TRBV28; CDR3nt: TGTGCCAGCAGTCAACGGACAGGGGCGAAAAACATTCAGTACTTC; CDR3aa: CASSQRTGAKNIQYF
d_gene: .; abundance: .; j_gene: TRBJ2-7; v_gene: TRBV5-8; CDR3nt: TGTGCCAGCAGCCCCTGGTCCGGTGTCTCCTACGAGCAGTACTTC; CDR3aa: CASSPWSGVSYEQYF
d_gene: TRBD1; abundance: .; j_gene: TRBJ2-7; v_gene: TRBV7-4; CDR3nt: TGTGCCAGCAGCTCCGGGACAGCGAATTCCTACGAGCAGTACTTC; CDR3aa: CASSSGTANSYEQYF
d_gene: TRBD1; abundance: once; j_gene: TRBJ1-1; v_gene: TRBV7-9; CDR3nt: TGTGCCAGCAGCTCCACTAAGACAGGGAGGGACACTGAAGCTTTCTTT; CDR3aa: CASSSTKTGRDTEAFF
d_gene: .; abundance: .; j_gene: TRBJ1-2; v_gene: TRBV10-3; CDR3nt: TGTGCCAGCCGGGACCGACTAAACTATGGCTACACCTTC; CDR3aa: CASRDRLNYGYTF
d_gene: .; abundance: .; j_gene: TRBJ2-3; v_gene: TRBV2; CDR3nt: TGTGCCAGCAGTGAAATCTGGCAGGGGAAGAGTGGCACAGATACGCAGTATTTT; CDR3aa: CASSEIWQGKSGTDTQYF
d_gene: .; abundance: .; j_gene: TRBJ2-5; v_gene: TRBV21-1; CDR3nt: TGTGCCAGCAGCAAAGAGGATGTAGGCGAGACCCAGTACTTC; CDR3aa: CASSKEDVGETQYF
d_gene: TRBD1; abundance: .; j_gene: TRBJ1-2; v_gene: TRBV9; CDR3nt: TGTGCCAGCACCCCAGGGGGGCTCCATGGCTACACCTTC; CDR3aa: CASTPGGLHGYTF
d_gene: .; abundance: once; j_gene: TRBJ2-3; v_gene: TRBV19; CDR3nt: TGTGCCAGTAGTGGCGGGGTAGGCACAGATACGCAGTATTTT; CDR3aa: CASSGGVGTDTQYF
d_gene: .; abundance: .; j_gene: TRBJ1-4; v_gene: TRBV15; CDR3nt: TGTGCCACCAGCAGAGGGACGGGGTTAACAGAAAAACTGTTTTTT; CDR3aa: CATSRGTGLTEKLFF
d_gene: .; abundance: .; j_gene: TRBJ2-1; v_gene: TRBV25-1; CDR3nt: TGTGCCAGCAGGGACAGTAAGCAATACTACAATGAGCAGTTCTTC; CDR3aa: CASRDSKQYYNEQFF
d_gene: .; abundance: .; j_gene: TRBJ1-2; v_gene: TRBV2; CDR3nt: TGTGCCAGCAGTGTTGGACATTCATTCCATGGCTACACCTTC; CDR3aa: CASSVGHSFHGYTF
d_gene: .; abundance: .; j_gene: TRBJ2-7; v_gene: TRBV7-2; CDR3nt: TGTGCCAGCAGCTTACTGGACTCCAGCTCCTACGAGCAGTACTTC; CDR3aa: CASSLLDSSSYEQYF
d_gene: .; abundance: .; j_gene: TRBJ2-7; v_gene: TRBV20-1; CDR3nt: TGCAGTGCTAAAGACGGCTACGAGCAGTACTTC; CDR3aa: CSAKDGYEQYF
d_gene: .; abundance: .; j_gene: TRBJ2-2; v_gene: TRBV9; CDR3nt: TGTGCCAGCAACCTTCCCCTGGACAGCCCGAACACCGGGGAGCTGTTTTTT; CDR3aa: CASNLPLDSPNTGELFF
d_gene: .; abundance: .; j_gene: TRBJ1-1; v_gene: TRBV4-3; CDR3nt: TGCGCCAGCAGCCAAGCACCGGGTTTTAACACTGAAGCTTTCTTT; CDR3aa: CASSQAPGFNTEAFF
d_gene: .; abundance: .; j_gene: TRBJ2-7; v_gene: TRBV11-2; CDR3nt: TGTGCCAGCAGCTCGATAGGACTAAGAGACTACGAGCAGTACTTC; CDR3aa: CASSSIGLRDYEQYF
d_gene: .; abundance: .; j_gene: TRBJ1-3; v_gene: TRBV4-3; CDR3nt: TGCGCCAGCAGCCCTGGGATCCCCAGCTCTGGAAACACCATATATTTT; CDR3aa: CASSPGIPSSGNTIYF
d_gene: TRBD2; abundance: once; j_gene: TRBJ2-1; v_gene: TRBV4-3; CDR3nt: TGCGCCAGCAGCCAAGATCTTGCGGGGGGCGTGAATGAGCAGTTCTTC; CDR3aa: CASSQDLAGGVNEQFF
d_gene: TRBD1; abundance: .; j_gene: TRBJ1-3; v_gene: TRBV9; CDR3nt: TGTGCCAGCAGCGTAGAGACAGGGCCCGGAAACACCATATATTTT; CDR3aa: CASSVETGPGNTIYF
d_gene: TRBD2; abundance: .; j_gene: TRBJ2-1; v_gene: TRBV5-4; CDR3nt: TGTGCCAGCAGCCCGAGGCGTAGCGGGCCCTGGGATGAGCAGTTCTTC; CDR3aa: CASSPRRSGPWDEQFF
d_gene: TRBD1; abundance: .; j_gene: TRBJ1-2; v_gene: TRBV19; CDR3nt: TGTGCCATCGAGAGGGGGCCAGGCTATGGCTACACCTTC; CDR3aa: CAIERGPGYGYTF
d_gene: .; abundance: .; j_gene: TRBJ2-7; v_gene: TRBV27; CDR3nt: TGTGCCAGCAGTTTCATAGACTCATACGAGCAGTACTTC; CDR3aa: CASSFIDSYEQYF
d_gene: .; abundance: .; j_gene: TRBJ2-7; v_gene: TRBV5-4; CDR3nt: TGTGCCAGCAGCTTGGACAGGGTTGACTACGAGCAGTACTTC; CDR3aa: CASSLDRVDYEQYF
d_gene: .; abundance: .; j_gene: TRBJ2-7; v_gene: TRBV2; CDR3nt: TGTGCCAGCAGTTTCGACAGGTACGAGCAGTACTTC; CDR3aa: CASSFDRYEQYF
d_gene: TRBD2; abundance: .; j_gene: TRBJ2-1; v_gene: TRBV19; CDR3nt: TGTGCCAGTAGTGCGGGACTAGCGGGTTACAATGAGCAGTTCTTC; CDR3aa: CASSAGLAGYNEQFF
d_gene: .; abundance: .; j_gene: TRBJ2-5; v_gene: TRBV5-1; CDR3nt: TGCGCCAGCAGCTTGCCAGAGGGGCCCCAAGAGACCCAGTACTTC; CDR3aa: CASSLPEGPQETQYF
d_gene: TRBD2; abundance: once; j_gene: TRBJ2-2; v_gene: TRBV27; CDR3nt: TGTGCCAGCAATTTATGGACTAGCGGGAACACCGGGGAGCTGTTTTTT; CDR3aa: CASNLWTSGNTGELFF
d_gene: TRBD1; abundance: .; j_gene: TRBJ1-5; v_gene: TRBV10-3; CDR3nt: TGTGCCATCAGTGCCTCCGGGACAGGGGGCAATCAGCCCCAGCATTTT; CDR3aa: CAISASGTGGNQPQHF
d_gene: .; abundance: .; j_gene: TRBJ2-1; v_gene: TRBV9; CDR3nt: TGTGCCAGCAGCGTAGCGGGATATAACAATGAGCAGTTCTTC; CDR3aa: CASSVAGYNNEQFF
d_gene: .; abundance: .; j_gene: TRBJ2-3; v_gene: TRBV4-1; CDR3nt: TGCGCCAGCAGCCCCTTCGGAGGGGCGACAGATACGCAGTATTTT; CDR3aa: CASSPFGGATDTQYF
d_gene: .; abundance: .; j_gene: TRBJ2-5; v_gene: TRBV6-1; CDR3nt: TGTGCCGGCGGCAGTGAAGAGACCCAGTACTTC; CDR3aa: CAGGSEETQYF
d_gene: TRBD1; abundance: .; j_gene: TRBJ2-3; v_gene: TRBV11-3; CDR3nt: TGTGCCAGCAGCCCCCAGGGGGCGGGTGATACGCAGTATTTT; CDR3aa: CASSPQGAGDTQYF
d_gene: TRBD2; abundance: .; j_gene: TRBJ2-1; v_gene: TRBV27; CDR3nt: TGTGCCAGCAGTTTATTTCCGGGAGGGAAAAACAATGAGCAGTTCTTC; CDR3aa: CASSLFPGGKNNEQFF
d_gene: .; abundance: .; j_gene: TRBJ2-5; v_gene: TRBV5-8; CDR3nt: TGTGCCAGCAGCTTACTCCGACAGTCCCAAGAGACCCAGTACTTC; CDR3aa: CASSLLRQSQETQYF
d_gene: .; abundance: .; j_gene: TRBJ1-1; v_gene: TRBV27; CDR3nt: TGTGCCAGCAGTTTATTAGGGCCCCGGGGCACCACTGAAGCTTTCTTT; CDR3aa: CASSLLGPRGTTEAFF
d_gene: .; abundance: .; j_gene: TRBJ2-7; v_gene: TRBV27; CDR3nt: TGTGCCAGCAGCAGTGCGGACATCTCCTACGAGCAGTACTTC; CDR3aa: CASSSADISYEQYF
d_gene: .; abundance: once; j_gene: TRBJ1-1; v_gene: TRBV13; CDR3nt: TGTGCCAGCAGCTACGGGACTTTGAACACTGAAGCTTTCTTT; CDR3aa: CASSYGTLNTEAFF
d_gene: TRBD1; abundance: few; j_gene: TRBJ2-7; v_gene: TRBV19; CDR3nt: TGTGCCAGTAGTGTCGGGACAGGACACGAGCAGTACTTC; CDR3aa: CASSVGTGHEQYF